This T cell receptor (beta chain) was obtained from a study of blood T cell repertoires in COVID-19. The wider study: Acute and convalescent COVID-19 specimens originated in the United States, Italy and Spain.

The germline V gene encodes CDR1 GTSNPN and CDR2 SVGIG (reference sequence). V was cut by 3 bases and J by 6 bases, with 18 bases left in between. The CDR3 contains 16 residues. Here immunoSEQ multiplex PCR was the method, and the copy in TCRdb shows in-frame clones only, minus some. The sample yields a few hundred thousand clones, 85% seen once. The source material was peripheral blood. The chain uses TRBV30 and TRBJ1-6; D gene uncertain. The TCR sequence derives from a human donor in a cohort sampled during active COVID-19. The CDR3, as DNA: TGTGCCTGGAGACCTGACGCGGTCCCGTCTAATTCACCCCTCCACTTT. Encoded protein: CAWRPDAVPSNSPLHF.